The next 9 T cell receptor beta chains were all read from a single sample in a study of shared clonotypes between healthy human individuals. Libraries were prepared by immunoSEQ multiplex PCR; TCRdb keeps only in-frame clonotypes and omits some of them. The sample holds under 350,000 clones; around nine tenths are singletons and the top ten take under 20%. Sequenced: memory CD8+ T cells sorted from blood. Noted subset: CD45RO+ cells pooled with CCR7-negative TemRA cells. These receptors were obtained from a man aged 18-30 years in good health.

The chain combines TRBV5-5 with TRBJ2-7; no clear D gene. Deletions cut 3 bases from V and 1 base from J, with 11 bases between. CDR1 and CDR2 (germline): SGHKS, YYEKEE (reference sequence). The CDR3 spans 14 residues. The CDR3 here is CASSSPGSSYEQYF. The CDR3 DNA sequence: TGTGCCAGCAGCTCCCCCGGTAGTTCCTACGAGCAGTACTTC.

The genes are TRBV29-1 and TRBJ2-7; 8 bases fit TRBD2. The V and J ends lost 5 bases and 0 bases, in that order; junction bases with no gene match: 6. The CDR3 loop spans 14 amino acids. Germline CDR1 reads SQVTM; CDR2 reads ANQGSEA. Here the CDR3 DNA reads TGCAGCGTTAATCAAGCGGGAGCCTCCTACGAGCAGTACTTC. Translating gives CSVNQAGASYEQYF.

The chain joins TRBV4-1 to TRBJ1-5; D uncertain. Germline loops: CDR1 MGHRA, CDR2 YSYEKL. The V end was cut by 0 bases, the J end by 5 bases, with 11 bases between. The CDR3 spans 15 residues. CDR3 in amino acids: CASSQDWSGHQPQHF. CDR3 in DNA: TGCGCCAGCAGCCAAGATTGGTCCGGTCATCAGCCCCAGCATTTT.

The chain uses TRBV6-1 and TRBJ1-5; D is unresolved. Germline loops: CDR1 MNHNS, CDR2 SASEGT. This CDR3 comprises 13 residues. Trimming shortened V by 6 bases and J by 7 bases, and 13 bases separated the two germline ends. As DNA, the CDR3 is TGTGCCAGCAGCCGTCAGCTCTGGCAGCCCCAGCATTTT. This encodes CASSRQLWQPQHF.

A single count supports this clone. The V and J genes are TRBV7-9 and TRBJ1-3; tentative D call: TRBD1 (5 bases). Trimming stripped 3 bases from V and 1 base from J, with 13 bases between. CDR1 is SEHNR and CDR2 is FQNEAQ in the germline V gene (reference sequence). CDR3 length: 16 residues. As DNA, the CDR3 is TGTGCCAGCAGCTTGGCAGGGTACCTTTCTGGAAACACCATATATTTT. It encodes CASSLAGYLSGNTIYF.

On this clone: This sample also contains other DNA sequences that code for the same CDR3. This chain joins TRBV7-9 and TRBJ2-1; D is uncertain. The V end was cut by 2 bases, the J end by 5 bases, with 4 bases between. The CDR3 loop spans 12 amino acids. Germline loops: CDR1 SEHNR, CDR2 FQNEAQ (reference sequence). The CDR3 DNA sequence: TGTGCCAGCAGCTTAAGCCACAATGAGCAGTTCTTC. Translating gives CASSLSHNEQFF.

In this sample, this clone turned up a few times. CDR3 amino acids: CASSLEPSSYEQYF. Here the CDR3 DNA reads TGTGCCAGCAGCTTAGAGCCGAGCTCCTACGAGCAGTACTTC. The chain has TRBV7-9 and TRBJ2-7; D gene ambiguous. Germline assignment: CDR1 SEHNR and CDR2 FQNEAQ (reference sequence). Trimming cost V 1 base and J 0 bases, with 7 bases left between them. The CDR3 has 14 residues.

This chain uses TRBV29-1 with TRBJ2-5; maybe TRBD2 (5 bases). Trimming left V 4 bases short and J 3 bases short, with 9 bases between. CDR3 length equals 12 residues. Germline values: CDR1 SQVTM, CDR2 ANQGSEA. The CDR3 bases are TGCAGCGTTGCTGGGCGGGAAGAGACCCAGTACTTC. The encoded protein is CSVAGREETQYF.

The chain couples TRBV4-1 to TRBJ2-1; D call uncertain. The CDR3 has 13 amino acids. V lost 1 base and J lost 6, with 7 bases in between. The V gene's germline CDR1 is MGHRA and CDR2 YSYEKL. The CDR3 spells CASSQVIGNEQFF. As DNA, the CDR3 is TGCGCCAGCAGCCAAGTGATTGGCAATGAGCAGTTCTTC.